This TCR beta chain was retrieved from a study of CD8+ T cells in alopecia areata. Extraction and reverse transcription of RNA yielded cDNA as the sequencing template. Profiling relied on immunoSEQ multiplex PCR, and the TCRdb table lists in-frame clones only, not all of them. The table has 200,000 or so clones, approximately 38% seen once; the top ten hold roughly 0.45%. Described treatment: oral pan-JAK inhibitor, 5-10 mg twice daily. This receptor was obtained from a human donor with alopecia areata. Here the sequenced sample was CD4+ T cells sorted from blood, taken between weeks 30 and 35, from a patient treated with tofacitinib.

CDR3 DNA sequence: TGCAGCGTTGAACGGCTATTGCGGAACACTGAAGCTTTCTTT. Protein product: CSVERLLRNTEAFF. The V gene is TRBV29-1, the J gene TRBJ1-1; D gene unclear. The CDR3 totals 14 residues. V lost 2 bases to trimming and J lost 1 base, with 11 bases between them. Per the germline V gene, CDR1 is SQVTM and CDR2 is ANQGSEA.